The 2 T cell receptor beta chains reported below all come from one sample, sequenced in a study of early stage breast cancer tumors (TCRdb year 2017). Libraries were prepared through the immunoSEQ multiplex PCR assay. In TCRdb, the immuneACCESS table is reduced to in-frame sequences with V and J assigned. These tables do not hold every clone; where another copy was compared, an unresolved V gene accounts for under half, and the others remain unexplained. This sample comprises roughly 4,700 clones, roughly 67% of them detected only once. The ten largest clones capture approximately 25% of the sample. The sample consisted of breast tumor tissue. The receptors were gathered from a person between 50 and 60 years old with breast cancer.

The chain combines TRBV6-1 with TRBJ1-6; 8 bases agree with TRBD1. The length of the CDR3 is 15 residues. Unmatched junction bases numbered 9, after V lost 7 bases and J lost 7 bases. Per the germline V gene, CDR1 is MNHNS and CDR2 is SASEGT. CDR3 DNA sequence: TGTGCCAGCAACGGAGTGAGACAGGGGAATTCACCCCTCCACTTT. This encodes CASNGVRQGNSPLHF.

This chain links TRBV19 with TRBJ2-3, with 11 bases aligning to TRBD2. Germline V CDR1 and CDR2: LNHDA, SQIVND (reference sequence). V was pared by 5 bases and J by 7 bases, with 8 bases of the junction left unmatched. The CDR3 covers 15 residues. The CDR3 loop is CASSLGLAGGNTQYF. CDR3 nucleotide sequence: TGTGCCAGTAGTCTTGGGCTAGCGGGAGGAAATACGCAGTATTTT.